The TCR beta chain described here comes from a study of blood T cell repertoires in COVID-19. On the study more broadly: Acute and convalescent COVID-19 samples came from the United States, Italy and Spain.

In the authors' workflow: Reference gene primer amplification yielded estimated nucleated cell counts. The repertoire was sequenced with immunoSEQ multiplex PCR; TCRdb's copy has only in-frame clones and lacks some. V, J and clone size derive from that table, while D and trimming were established from the DNA sequence. The sample has around 120,000 clones, roughly nine tenths seen once. Material: peripheral blood. The sequence came from a woman aged 80 or over with acute or convalescent COVID-19.

Here the CDR3 DNA reads TGTGCCAGCAGCTTCAGGGCCTCCTCTCTAAGAGACGAGCAGTACTTC. Encoded protein: CASSFRASSLRDEQYF. The rearrangement uses TRBV7-8 and TRBJ2-7, with D possibly being TRBD1 (5 bases). Germline values: CDR1 SGHVS, CDR2 FQNEAQ. The CDR3 has 16 amino acids. V lost 3 bases and J lost 5, with 20 bases in between.